The T cell receptor beta chain described here comes from a study of CD8 T cells in Susac syndrome. Germline V gives CDR1 SGHTA, CDR2 FQGNSA. The V segment lost 1 base and the J segment 5 bases; nucleotides outside the gene matches: 4. The CDR3 spans 15 residues. After extraction with the RNeasy kit, about 0.5 to 1 ug of the RNA was reverse transcribed using random hexamers. In TCRdb, the immunoSEQ multiplex PCR reads were re-called with MiXCR into one record per CDR3 protein. This repertoire shows 200,000 to 250,000 distinct CDR3 sequences, 95% found once; its top ten account for about 0.091%. The chain joins TRBV7-2 to TRBJ2-7; 11 bases align to TRBD2. The sequence came from a human donor with multiple sclerosis. The sequenced sample consisted of CD4+ T cells from PBMCs. CDR3 coding DNA: TGTGCCAGCAGCTTAGGAAATAGCGGGAGGGACGAGCAGTACTTC. Amino acids: CASSLGNSGRDEQYF.